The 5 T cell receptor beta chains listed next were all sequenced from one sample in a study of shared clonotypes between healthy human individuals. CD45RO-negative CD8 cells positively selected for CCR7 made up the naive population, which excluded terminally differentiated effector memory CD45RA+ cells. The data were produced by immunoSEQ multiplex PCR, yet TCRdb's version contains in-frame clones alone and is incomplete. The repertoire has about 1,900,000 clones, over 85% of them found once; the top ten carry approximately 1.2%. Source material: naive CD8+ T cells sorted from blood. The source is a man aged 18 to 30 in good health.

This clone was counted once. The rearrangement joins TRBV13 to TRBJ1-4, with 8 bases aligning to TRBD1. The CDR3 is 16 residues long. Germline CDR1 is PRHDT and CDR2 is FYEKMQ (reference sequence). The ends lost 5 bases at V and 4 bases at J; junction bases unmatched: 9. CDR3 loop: CASSPLWTGINEKLFF. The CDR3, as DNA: TGTGCCAGCAGCCCCCTCTGGACAGGGATTAATGAAAAACTGTTTTTT.

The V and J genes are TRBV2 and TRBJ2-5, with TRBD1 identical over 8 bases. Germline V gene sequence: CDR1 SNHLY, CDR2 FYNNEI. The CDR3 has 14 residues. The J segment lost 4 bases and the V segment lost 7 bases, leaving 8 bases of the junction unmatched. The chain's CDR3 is CASIFGQGVETQYF. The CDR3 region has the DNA TGTGCCAGCATATTCGGACAGGGAGTAGAGACCCAGTACTTC.

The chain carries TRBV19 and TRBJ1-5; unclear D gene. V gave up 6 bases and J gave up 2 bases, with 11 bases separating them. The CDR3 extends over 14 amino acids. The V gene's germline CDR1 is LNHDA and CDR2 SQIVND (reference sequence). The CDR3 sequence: CASRDRQGNQPQHF. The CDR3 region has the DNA TGTGCCAGTAGGGATCGGCAGGGCAATCAGCCCCAGCATTTT.

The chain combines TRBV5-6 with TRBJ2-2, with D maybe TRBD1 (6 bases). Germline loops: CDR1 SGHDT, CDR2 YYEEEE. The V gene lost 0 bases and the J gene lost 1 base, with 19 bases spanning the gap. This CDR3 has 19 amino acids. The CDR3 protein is CASSLEAGARPLNTGELFF. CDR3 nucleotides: TGTGCCAGCAGCTTGGAGGCAGGGGCCCGACCTTTGAACACCGGGGAGCTGTTTTTT.

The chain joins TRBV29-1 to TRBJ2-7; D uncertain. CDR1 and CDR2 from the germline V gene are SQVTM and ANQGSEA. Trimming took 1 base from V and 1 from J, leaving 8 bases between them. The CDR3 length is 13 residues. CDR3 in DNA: TGCAGCGTTGAAGTTCAAGATTCCTACGAGCAGTACTTC. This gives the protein CSVEVQDSYEQYF.